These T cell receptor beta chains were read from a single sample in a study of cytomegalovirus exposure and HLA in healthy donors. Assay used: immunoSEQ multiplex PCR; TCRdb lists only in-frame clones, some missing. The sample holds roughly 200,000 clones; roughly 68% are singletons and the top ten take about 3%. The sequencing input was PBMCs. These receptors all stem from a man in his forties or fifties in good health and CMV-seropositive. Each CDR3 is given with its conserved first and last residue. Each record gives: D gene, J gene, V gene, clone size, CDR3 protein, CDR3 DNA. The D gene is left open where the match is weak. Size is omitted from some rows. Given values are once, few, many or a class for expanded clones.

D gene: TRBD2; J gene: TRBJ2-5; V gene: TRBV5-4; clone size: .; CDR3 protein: CASSARLAGGQETQYF; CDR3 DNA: TGTGCCAGCAGCGCCCGGTTAGCGGGGGGCCAAGAGACCCAGTACTTC
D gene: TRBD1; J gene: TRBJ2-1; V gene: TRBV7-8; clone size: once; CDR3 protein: CASRSPGQGIDEQFF; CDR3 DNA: TGTGCCAGCAGATCCCCGGGACAGGGGATTGATGAGCAGTTCTTC
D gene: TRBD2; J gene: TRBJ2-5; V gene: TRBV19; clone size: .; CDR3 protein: CASSEPGGARETQYF; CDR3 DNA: TGTGCCAGTAGCGAACCCGGGGGGGCACGGGAGACCCAGTACTTC
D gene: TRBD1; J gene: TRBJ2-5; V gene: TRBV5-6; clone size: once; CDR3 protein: CASSRPTGTGGETQYF; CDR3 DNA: TGTGCCAGCAGCCGACCTACCGGGACAGGGGGAGAGACCCAGTACTTC
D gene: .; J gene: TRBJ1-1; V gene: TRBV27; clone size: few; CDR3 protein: CATLLGGGGFTEAFF; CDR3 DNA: TGTGCCACCCTGCTTGGGGGGGGAGGGTTCACTGAAGCTTTCTTT
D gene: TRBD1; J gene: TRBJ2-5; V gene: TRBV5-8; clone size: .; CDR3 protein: CASSFVRTGGIQETQYF; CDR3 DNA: TGTGCCAGCAGCTTCGTACGGACAGGGGGTATACAAGAGACCCAGTACTTC
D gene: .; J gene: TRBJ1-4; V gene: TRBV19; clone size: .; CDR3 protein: CASSTGVNEKLFF; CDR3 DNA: TGTGCCAGTAGTACAGGGGTTAATGAAAAACTGTTTTTT
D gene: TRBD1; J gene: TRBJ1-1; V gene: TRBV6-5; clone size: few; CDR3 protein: CASSRQGTGTEAFF; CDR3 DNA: TGTGCCAGCTCCCGACAGGGTACGGGGACTGAAGCTTTCTTT
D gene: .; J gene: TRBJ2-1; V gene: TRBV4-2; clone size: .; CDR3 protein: CASSLNFLPDNGQFF; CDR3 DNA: TGTGCCAGCAGCCTAAATTTCCTGCCTGACAATGGGCAGTTCTTC
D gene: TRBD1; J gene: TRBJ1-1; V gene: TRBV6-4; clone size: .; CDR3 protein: CASKMTGGTNTEAFF; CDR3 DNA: TGTGCCAGCAAGATGACAGGGGGAACGAACACTGAAGCTTTCTTT
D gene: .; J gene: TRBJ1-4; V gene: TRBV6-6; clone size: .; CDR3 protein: CASSYGQRNEKLFF; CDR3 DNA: TGTGCCAGCAGTTACGGTCAGAGGAATGAAAAACTGTTTTTT
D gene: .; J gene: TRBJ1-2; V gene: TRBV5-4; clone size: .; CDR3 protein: CASSPVSGVVGYTF; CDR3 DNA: TGTGCCAGCAGCCCGGTCTCAGGGGTCGTTGGCTACACCTTC
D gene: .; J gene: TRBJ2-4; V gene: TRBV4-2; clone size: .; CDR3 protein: CASSQERGVAKNIQYF; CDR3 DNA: TGTGCCAGCAGCCAAGAACGGGGTGTAGCCAAAAACATTCAGTACTTC
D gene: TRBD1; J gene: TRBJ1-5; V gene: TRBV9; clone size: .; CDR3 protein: CASSLTGMSNQPQHF; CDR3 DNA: TGTGCCAGCAGCCTGACAGGGATGAGCAATCAGCCCCAGCATTTT
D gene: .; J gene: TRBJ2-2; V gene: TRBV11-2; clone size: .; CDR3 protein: CASSLRGGADTGELFF; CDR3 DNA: TGTGCCAGCAGCTTAAGGGGCGGGGCCGACACCGGGGAGCTGTTTTTT
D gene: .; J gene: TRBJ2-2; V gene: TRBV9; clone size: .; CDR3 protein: CASSVGGPGELFF; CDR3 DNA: TGTGCCAGCAGCGTCGGCGGGCCCGGGGAGCTGTTTTTT